Presented here are 4 T cell receptor beta chains from one specimen sequenced in a study of breast tumors, draining lymph nodes, adjacent tissues. Axillary draining lymph nodes of breast cancer patients supplied the node samples. One entry per CDR3 protein results from TCRdb running MiXCR on the multiplex PCR reads. The repertoire holds 190,000 or so distinct CDR3 sequences, with 25% to 40% as singletons. The sequencing sample was made of axillary lymph node tissue. Receptor source: a female donor with breast cancer. Some clones in this sample may be carry-over from other donors' samples.

The table lists this clonotype with a few counts. The gene calls are TRBV3-1 and TRBJ2-5; 9 bases fit TRBD2. Germline-derived CDR1 and CDR2 are LGHDT and YNNKEL (reference sequence). Germline trimming cut 3 bases from V and 2 bases from J; bases unmatched to any gene: 4. This CDR3 comprises 15 residues. The CDR3 DNA reads as TGTGCCAGCAGCCATAATAGCGGGGGACAAGAGACCCAGTACTTC. This gives the protein CASSHNSGGQETQYF.

This clonotype was picked up a small number of times. This clone may be a read error of a much larger clone one base away. The chain carries TRBV4-1 and TRBJ1-6; a possible D gene is TRBD1 (5 bases). Germline loops: CDR1 MGHRA, CDR2 YSYEKL. CDR3 length: 16 residues. In nucleotides, the CDR3 is TGCGCCAGCAACCAAGAGACAGCGGGGTATAATTCACCCCTCCACTTT. Translation gives CASNQETAGYNSPLHF.

The count of this clonotype is one. The genes are TRBV6-1 and TRBJ2-1; D is ambiguous. The CDR3 contains 16 residues. Germline V gene sequence: CDR1 MNHNS, CDR2 SASEGT. Trimming stripped 5 bases from V and 0 bases from J, with 14 bases between. CDR3 nucleotide sequence: TGTGCCAGCAGTCAACAAGCCCATAACTCCTACAATGAGCAGTTCTTC. Residues: CASSQQAHNSYNEQFF.

This clonotype was picked up many times. The CDR3 DNA reads as TGCAGCGTGCTAGCGGGGGGGTACAATGAGCAGTTCTTC. It specifies CSVLAGGYNEQFF. The V call is TRBV29-1, the J call TRBJ2-1; 12 bases are shared with TRBD2. The CDR3 runs 13 residues. Germline CDR1 reads SQVTM; CDR2 reads ANQGSEA. The J segment lost 4 bases and the V segment lost 6 bases, leaving 1 base of the junction unmatched.